These 20 T cell receptor beta chains came from one sample sequenced in a study of CXCR3-negative and CXCR3-positive naive CD8 T cells. Libraries of TRB cDNA were made by 5' RACE and carried UMIs. Using the 5' RACE reads, TCRdb records one entry per CDR3 protein without DNA. There are nearly 90,000 distinct CDR3 sequences in the sample, with less than 0.85% held by the top ten. Study results and caveats: More hydrophobic TRB CDR3s occurred in CXCR3-positive than in CXCR3-negative naive cells.

The antigens for these receptors are not known. The sequencing sample was made of naive CXCR3+ CD8+ T cells from blood. Documented subset: CD45RO-CCR7+CD27+CD95- naive CD8+ T cells expressing CXCR3 (TNR3+). Source of these receptors: a human donor in good health. Some clones in this sample may be carry-over from other donors' samples.

The V and J genes are TRBV28 and TRBJ2-7; TCRdb reports TRBD2, a call that lacks DNA to check it against. This CDR3 has 14 residues. CDR1 and CDR2 (germline): MDHEN, SYDVKM. The CDR3 protein is CASSPRREASEQYF.

The gene calls are TRBV27 and TRBJ1-1; the D call from TCRdb, TRBD1, cannot be confirmed without DNA. The germline gives CDR1 MNHEY, CDR2 SMNVEV (reference sequence). The CDR3 spans 15 residues. CDR3 sequence reads: CASSPRPAGWGEAFF.

The V and J genes are TRBV27 and TRBJ2-1; TCRdb calls TRBD2, which cannot be checked without DNA. This CDR3 has 16 amino acids. The V gene's germline CDR1 is MNHEY and CDR2 SMNVEV (reference sequence). CDR3 protein: CASSLYERGDNNEQFF.

This rearrangement joins TRBV29-1 to TRBJ2-4; TCRdb gives TRBD1 as the D gene, but with no DNA this cannot be confirmed. Germline V gives CDR1 SQVTM, CDR2 ANQGSEA. This CDR3 is built from 13 residues. The CDR3 reads CSVLGGRKNIQYF.

This chain connects TRBV14 to TRBJ2-1. CDR3 length: 14 residues. Looked up from germline, CDR1 is SGHDN and CDR2 is FVKESK. The CDR3 reads CASSPDPEYNEQFF.

The chain employs TRBV10-3 and TRBJ2-3; TCRdb selects TRBD2, and the lack of DNA leaves this call unchecked. CDR1 and CDR2 (germline): ENHRY, SYGVKD. CDR3 size: 16 residues. This chain's CDR3 is CAIRDPTSGRTDTQYF.

The gene calls are TRBV9 and TRBJ2-1. The CDR3 runs to 12 residues. CDR1 is SGDLS, CDR2 YYNGEE, per germline. The CDR3 loop reads CASSVNGNEQFF.

The gene calls are TRBV6-2 or TRBV6-3 and TRBJ2-3. There are 15 residues in the CDR3. Germline-derived CDR1 and CDR2 are MNHEY and SVGEGT. CDR3 residues: CASCYSGQVTDTQYF.

This sequence joins TRBV5-6 and TRBJ2-4; checking the TCRdb D call of TRBD1 is not possible without DNA. CDR3 length: 17 amino acids. The germline CDR1 and CDR2 sequences are SGHDT and YYEEEE. The CDR3: CASSLDGGGGVENIQYF. The full variable domain, rest sourced from reference TRBV5-6 and TRBJ2-4, is DAGVTQSPTHLIKTRGQQVTLRCSPKSGHDTVSWYQQALGQGPQFIFQYYEEEERQRGNFPDRFSGHQFPNYSSELNVNALLLGDSALYLCASSLDGGGGVENIQYFGAGTRLSVL.

The J gene is TRBJ1-3, the V gene TRBV29-1. The CDR3 is 14 amino acids. Germline CDR1 SQVTM, CDR2 ANQGSEA. The CDR3 protein is CSACGGTAGNTIYF. The variable domain in full, with the rest retrieved from reference TRBV29-1 and TRBJ1-3, is SAVISQKPSRDICQRGTSLTIQCQVDSQVTMMFWYRQQPGQSLTLIATANQGSEATYESGFVIDKFPISRPNLTFSTLTVSNMSPEDSSIYLCSACGGTAGNTIYFGEGSWLTVV.

The gene calls are TRBV7-9 and TRBJ2-2; TCRdb's D gene call, TRBD2, goes unchecked for lack of DNA. This CDR3 is built from 16 residues. Germline loops: CDR1 SEHNR, CDR2 FQNEAQ (reference sequence). CDR3 region: CASSQNPAGVAGELFF.

CDR3: CASSYGEGALDEQFF. The chain joins TRBV6-6 to TRBJ2-1; TCRdb outputs TRBD1, but without DNA this stays unchecked. CDR1 is MNHNY and CDR2 is SVGAGI in the germline V gene (reference sequence). The CDR3 consists of 15 residues.

The V gene is TRBV7-6, the J gene TRBJ1-6. Germline loops: CDR1 SGHVS, CDR2 FNYEAQ. The CDR3 length is 13 residues. CDR3 residues: CASSRAGDSPLHF.

The chain is built from TRBV29-1 and TRBJ2-7; TCRdb calls TRBD2, which cannot be checked without DNA. The CDR3 covers 15 residues. Germline assignment: CDR1 SQVTM and CDR2 ANQGSEA. CDR3: CSVDIRGSFPYEQYF.

The rearrangement uses TRBV10-3 and TRBJ2-3; as DNA is missing, the TRBD2 call by TCRdb cannot be tested. The length of the CDR3 is 15 residues. The V gene's germline CDR1 is ENHRY and CDR2 SYGVKD. CDR3 loop: CAYRGGLADTDTQYF.

The V call is TRBV4-3, the J call TRBJ1-2; no DNA is available, so the TRBD1 call from TCRdb remains unchecked. CDR1 and CDR2 (germline): LGHNA, YSLEER. This CDR3 is 15 amino acids long. The CDR3 reads CASSPKDRAMYGYTF.

This chain uses TRBV7-6 with TRBJ2-2; the D gene TCRdb calls, TRBD2, cannot be checked with no DNA. This CDR3 comprises 17 residues. From germline, CDR1 is SGHVS and CDR2 FNYEAQ. This CDR3 is CASSPLHGGLHTGELFF.

CDR3 in amino acids: CASSLEGGGGYTF. The V and J genes are TRBV12-3 or TRBV12-4 and TRBJ1-2; TCRdb's D call, TRBD1, is unchecked because there is no DNA. The CDR3 covers 13 residues.

This sequence joins TRBV29-1 and TRBJ1-2. The CDR3 spans 13 residues. In germline, CDR1 is SQVTM, CDR2 ANQGSEA. CDR3 in amino acids: CSLSPLEAYGYTF. Full variable domain (rest looked up from reference TRBV29-1 and TRBJ1-2): SAVISQKPSRDICQRGTSLTIQCQVDSQVTMMFWYRQQPGQSLTLIATANQGSEATYESGFVIDKFPISRPNLTFSTLTVSNMSPEDSSIYLCSLSPLEAYGYTFGSGTRLTVV.

The V and J genes are TRBV7-3 and TRBJ2-3. There are 13 residues in the CDR3. Germline V lookup: CDR1 SGHTA, CDR2 FQGTGA. This chain's CDR3 is CASSAYSTDTQYF. Supplemented by reference TRBV7-3 and TRBJ2-3, the full variable domain reads GAGVSQTPSNKVTEKGKYVELRCDPISGHTALYWYRQSLGQGPEFLIYFQGTGAADDSGLPNDRFFAVRPEGSVSTLKIQRTERGDSAVYLCASSAYSTDTQYFGPGTRLTVL.